What follows describes a single T cell receptor beta chain. The antigen is not known. This entry belongs to a study of monozygotic twins with inflammatory bowel disease. Whole-study results and caveats: Whereas healthy co-twins had higher TCRbeta diversity (inverse Simpson), IBD patients had lower diversity. IBD patients shared fewer clonotypes with others than healthy twins, especially with disease activity.

Template switching appended UMIs that held a 6-nucleotide sample barcode. Reprocessing the 5' RACE reads, TCRdb reports a single entry for every CDR3 protein and omits DNA. In all, the sample yields 420,000 or so distinct CDR3 sequences. Germline values: CDR1 SGHNT, CDR2 YYREEE (reference sequence). This CDR3 region has 16 residues. V and J are TRBV5-4 and TRBJ1-4; TCRdb's assignment of TRBD1 cannot be checked, as there is no DNA. The sequenced material came from blood. This receptor was taken from a human donor with ulcerative colitis or Crohn's disease, or a healthy co-twin of an affected twin (not recorded which). CDR3 region: CASSLTVRDSHEKLFF.